This passage covers 9 T cell receptor beta chains from one sample sequenced in a study of shared T cell receptors in the human thymus. The repertoire was sequenced with immunoSEQ multiplex PCR; TCRdb's copy has only in-frame clones and lacks some. The sample holds hundreds of thousands of clones, 95% seen once. Sequenced material: thymocytes. The receptor set was obtained from a human donor.

This rearrangement joins TRBV28 to TRBJ1-5; a possible D gene is TRBD1 (5 bases). This CDR3 has 16 amino acids. Trimming pared 2 bases from V and 8 bases from J, leaving 19 bases between. Germline-derived CDR1 and CDR2 are MDHEN and SYDVKM. CDR3 sequence: CASSLGRGDGREPQHF. The CDR3 DNA is TGTGCCAGCAGTTTAGGGAGGGGCGATGGTAGGGAGCCCCAGCATTTT.

This clone has only one observation. V is TRBV7-9 and J is TRBJ1-5; perhaps TRBD1 as D (6 bases). Germline CDR1 and CDR2: SEHNR and FQNEAQ (reference sequence). The CDR3 is 16 amino acids. V was cut by 5 bases and J by 4 bases, with 18 bases left in between. CDR3 sequence reads: CASSPGVPGENQPQHF. In nucleotides, the CDR3 is TGTGCCAGCAGCCCCGGGGTCCCAGGGGAGAATCAGCCCCAGCATTTT.

The chain employs TRBV6-1 and TRBJ2-3; possible D gene TRBD2, 5 bases. This CDR3 has 13 residues. The V end was cut by 0 bases, the J end by 4 bases, with 5 bases between. Germline values: CDR1 MNHNS, CDR2 SASEGT. DNA of the CDR3: TGTGCCAGCAGTGAAGCGCGGGCAGATACGCAGTATTTT. Protein: CASSEARADTQYF.

The gene calls are TRBV11-2 and TRBJ1-2; unclear D gene. Germline CDR1 reads SGHAT; CDR2 reads FQNNGV. V shed 5 bases and J shed 2 bases, with 18 bases lying between them. The CDR3 totals 16 residues. For the CDR3, the DNA is TGTGCCAGCAGCACTCCTCAGGTGCACGCCAACTATGGCTACACCTTC. This encodes CASSTPQVHANYGYTF. Full variable domain (remainder filled in from reference TRBV11-2 and TRBJ1-2): EAGVAQSPRYKIIEKRQSVAFWCNPISGHATLYWYQQILGQGPKLLIQFQNNGVVDDSQLPKDRFSAERLKGVDSTLKIQPAKLEDSAVYLCASSTPQVHANYGYTFGSGTRLTVV.

This chain uses TRBV6-4 with TRBJ2-7; TRBD2 matches at 7 bases. The CDR3 is 13 residues long. CDR1 and CDR2 (germline): MRHNA, SNTAGT. Germline trimming cut 0 bases from V and 6 bases from J; bases unmatched to any gene: 2. The CDR3 protein is CASSDSREGEQYF. Written as DNA, the CDR3 is TGTGCCAGCAGTGACTCTAGGGAGGGCGAGCAGTACTTC.

This chain uses TRBV4-2 with TRBJ1-1; D not certain. Per the germline V gene, CDR1 is LGHNA and CDR2 is YNFKEQ. The length of the CDR3 is 11 residues. With 3 bases removed from V and 7 bases from J, the gap between germline ends came to 6 bases. Written as DNA, the CDR3 is TGTGCCAGCAGCCACATGGGTGAAGCTTTCTTT. Its protein is CASSHMGEAFF.

This chain connects TRBV28 to TRBJ2-2, with D perhaps TRBD2 (6 bases). The V gene's germline CDR1 is MDHEN and CDR2 SYDVKM. The V gene lost 8 bases and the J gene lost 0 bases, with 16 bases spanning the gap. The CDR3 covers 16 residues. Written as DNA, the CDR3 is TGTGCCAGCGGAACAATGGGGGGAGCGAACACCGGGGAGCTGTTTTTT. Amino acids: CASGTMGGANTGELFF.

The rearrangement uses TRBV2 and TRBJ2-1; 7 nucleotides match TRBD2. Looked up from germline, CDR1 is SNHLY and CDR2 is FYNNEI. This CDR3 region has 15 residues. The ends lost 3 bases at V and 4 bases at J; junction bases unmatched: 6. In nucleotides, the CDR3 is TGTGCCAGCAGTGAGGGTCTAGCGGCTTACAATGAGCAGTTCTTC. Protein: CASSEGLAAYNEQFF.

The chain recombines TRBV4-1 with TRBJ2-2, with TRBD2 as a possible D gene (5 bases). From germline, CDR1 is MGHRA and CDR2 YSYEKL. This CDR3 spans 19 amino acids. The V and J ends lost 0 bases and 3 bases respectively, with 20 bases between them. This chain's CDR3 is CASSQDSPSSGRYTGELFF. The CDR3 region has the DNA TGCGCCAGCAGCCAAGATTCCCCCTCCAGCGGACGATACACCGGGGAGCTGTTTTTT.